One sample yielded the 7 T cell receptor beta chains listed below, sequenced in a study of T-cell reconstitution after alpha-beta-depleted transplantation in children (dated by TCRdb to 2015 to 2016). The treatment or condition label, as the study defines it: allogeneic hematopoietic cell transplantation with graft depleted of TCRalphabeta T cells and CD19 B cells. Library construction relied on PCR. Instrument used: Illumina HiSeq 2500. TCR library preparation used molecular barcoding, with unique molecular identifiers applied to normalize quantification of the TCRbeta repertoire. TCRdb applied fastp at Q25 and MiXCR to the public reads, then kept only in-frame beta chains. One record per CDR3 amino acid sequence lists the most common genes and DNA. The sample table lists fewer than 550,000 distinct CDR3 sequences, roughly 10% of them with a count of one. Of the sample, approximately 15% is held by the ten largest clones.

The sequenced sample was PBMCs, mostly from graft donor cells, obtained 180 days after TCRalphabeta/CD19-depleted stem cell transplant. The receptors originated from a female patient aged 2-9 years who had a stem cell transplant for aplastic anemia, so the T cells may come from the graft donor.

As DNA, the CDR3 is TGCGCCAGCAGTGACGCAGATCAGCCCCAGCATTTT. Residues: CASSDADQPQHF. J is TRBJ1-5 and V is TRBV10-2; no definite D call. Germline lookup yields CDR1 WSHSY and CDR2 SAAADI. Between the trimmed V and J ends, which lost 3 bases and 5 bases, there was a span of 5 bases. This CDR3 has 12 residues.

There are a few counts of this clonotype. This chain uses TRBV7-6 with TRBJ2-7; either TRBD1 or TRBD2 may fit D (5 bases each). CDR3 size: 13 residues. Germline CDR1 SGHVS, CDR2 FNYEAQ. The V gene lost 4 bases and the J gene lost 7 bases, with 14 bases spanning the gap. The CDR3 here is CASSSGMGEEQYF. The CDR3 DNA is TGTGCCAGCAGCTCTGGTATGGGGGAAGAGCAGTACTTC. Combining the CDR3 with reference TRBV7-6 and TRBJ2-7 gives the whole variable domain GAGVSQSPRYKVTKRGQDVALRCDPISGHVSLYWYRQALGQGPEFLTYFNYEAQQDKSGLPNDRFSAERPEGSISTLTIQRTEQRDSAMYRCASSSGMGEEQYFGPGTRLTVT.

This clonotype has at least ten counts. This sequence joins TRBV28 and TRBJ2-7; unclear D gene. The V gene lost 5 bases and the J gene lost 6 bases, with 8 bases spanning the gap. This CDR3 spans 11 amino acids. Germline loops: CDR1 MDHEN, CDR2 SYDVKM. CDR3 amino acids: CASSLVSEQYF. In DNA form, the CDR3 reads TGTGCCAGCAGTCTAGTCTCCGAGCAGTACTTC.

This clonotype was detected ten times or more. Here the CDR3 reads CSAHPAGSSYEQYF. The CDR3 nucleotides read TGCAGTGCCCATCCTGCGGGCAGCTCCTACGAGCAGTACTTC. The rearrangement links TRBV20-1 to TRBJ2-7, with D maybe TRBD2 (5 bases). Trimming left V 6 bases short and J 0 bases short, with 15 bases between. Germline lookup yields CDR1 DFQATT and CDR2 SNEGSKA (reference sequence). This CDR3 spans 14 amino acids.

This chain connects TRBV7-8 to TRBJ1-4; 7 nucleotides line up with TRBD1. The CDR3 runs 15 residues. Germline-derived CDR1 and CDR2 are SGHVS and FQNEAQ. Losses at the gene ends were 6 bases for V and 0 bases for J; bases not matched to a gene: 4. The DNA of the CDR3 is TGTGCCAGCAGACCACAGGGGACAACTAATGAAAAACTGTTTTTT. Translating gives CASRPQGTTNEKLFF.

CDR3 nucleotide sequence: TGTGCCACCAGCAACCAAATCCCAAGTAGGTCATTAATCTACGAGCAGTACTTC. It specifies CATSNQIPSRSLIYEQYF. The chain recombines TRBV15 with TRBJ2-7; D is unresolved. V lost 4 bases to trimming and J lost 3 bases, with 25 bases between them. This CDR3 spans 18 amino acids. Looked up from germline, CDR1 is LNHNV and CDR2 is YYDKDF (reference sequence).

The chain has TRBV21-1 and TRBJ2-7; TRBD2, the D gene given by the table, was not confirmed from the DNA. TRBV21-1 is noted as a pseudogene. The CDR3 spans 16 residues. The CDR3 is CASRPRTSGTSYEQYF. The CDR3 DNA reads TGTGCCAGCAGACCAAGGACTAGCGGGACCTCCTACGAGCAGTACTTC.